This record concerns one TCR beta chain sequence. One junction end does not reproduce the germline sequence, and a read error may be involved. Each CDR3 protein gets one entry after TCRdb re-called the 5' RACE reads with MiXCR. The table shows some 20,000 distinct CDR3 sequences, with 14% occurring only once. This specimen comes from a study of neurological immune-mediated disorders. The sorted libraries were prepared using 800,000 to 1,000,000 CD4+ or CD8+ T cells that had themselves been sorted. CDR3 length equals 17 residues. The V gene's germline CDR1 is SGHRS and CDR2 YFSETQ. V and J are TRBV5-1 and TRBJ2-3; 8 bases fit TRBD2. This TCR was sampled from a woman aged 60-70 years with HTLV-1-associated myelopathy (HAM/TSP). The sample comprised CD4+ T cells from blood. DNA for the CDR3: TGCGCCAGAAGCTTACGGGGCACTAGCGGTAGGACAGATACGCAGTATTTT. It specifies CARSLRGTSGRTDTQYF.